This T cell receptor beta chain was recorded in a study of blood T cell repertoires in COVID-19. At the level of the study: The cDNA or gDNA used as material had been derived from T cells, B-cell-depleted T cells, or PBMCs.

In the original analysis: Estimated nucleated cell counts came from reference gene primer amplification. Data came from immunoSEQ multiplex PCR; TCRdb stores just in-frame clones and leaves some out. V and J calls and clone size are copied from that table; D and trimming were computed from the DNA. The table shows roughly 380,000 clones, with approximately 87% occurring only once. Clinical history reported by participants formed the basis on which cohorts were assigned. Recovered status applied to Cohort 3 donors who had two consecutive negative PCRs. It also applied to those with clearance or with symptom resolution. Germline assignment: CDR1 SQVTM and CDR2 ANQGSEA. V was pared by 5 bases and J by 5 bases, with 18 bases between. The CDR3 contains 14 residues.

This chain connects TRBV29-1 to TRBJ1-1; no clear D gene. Sequencing was carried out using PBMCs or T cells enriched from blood (not recorded which). This receptor was identified in a man between 25 and 39 years old who had recovered from COVID-19. CDR3 residues: CSVHDRETGTEAFF. Written as DNA, the CDR3 is TGCAGCGTTCATGATAGGGAAACGGGAACTGAAGCTTTCTTT.